This T cell receptor beta chain stems from a study of blood T cell repertoires in COVID-19. Overall study: Acute and convalescent COVID-19 samples came from the United States, Italy and Spain. Sources were T cells, B-cell-depleted T cells, or PBMCs; the material itself was cDNA or gDNA.

In the original analysis: The assay estimated nucleated cells by amplifying reference gene primers. Clones were read by immunoSEQ multiplex PCR, and TCRdb kept only the in-frame ones, dropping some. Clonal size and the V and J genes are those of that table, whereas D and trimming came from the DNA. The sample lists about 240,000 clones; around 86% were seen once. This CDR3 comprises 14 residues. Per the germline V gene, CDR1 is MGHRA and CDR2 is YSYEKL. Trimming removed 2 bases from V and 9 bases from J, with 13 bases in between. The sequence came from a man younger than 40 who had recovered from COVID-19. The sequencing sample was made of peripheral blood. The V gene is TRBV4-1, the J gene TRBJ1-4, with D possibly TRBD1 on 5 matching bases. The CDR3 bases are TGCGCCAGCAGCCAACAGGGCCCACACAAAAAACTGTTTTTT. The encoded protein is CASSQQGPHKKLFF.